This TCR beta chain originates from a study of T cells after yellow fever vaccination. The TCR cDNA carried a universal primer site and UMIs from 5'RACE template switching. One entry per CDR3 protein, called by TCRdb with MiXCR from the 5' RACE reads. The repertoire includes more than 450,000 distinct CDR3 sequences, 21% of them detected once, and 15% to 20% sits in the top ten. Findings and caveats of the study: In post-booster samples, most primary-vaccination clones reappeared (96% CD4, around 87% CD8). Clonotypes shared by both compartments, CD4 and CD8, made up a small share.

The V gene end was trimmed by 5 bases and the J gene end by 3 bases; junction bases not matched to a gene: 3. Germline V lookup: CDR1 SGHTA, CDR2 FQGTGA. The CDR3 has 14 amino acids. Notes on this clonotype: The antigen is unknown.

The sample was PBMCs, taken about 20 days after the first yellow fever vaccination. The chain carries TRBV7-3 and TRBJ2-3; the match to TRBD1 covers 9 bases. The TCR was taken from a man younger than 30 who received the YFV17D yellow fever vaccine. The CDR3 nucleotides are TGTGCCAGCAGCCGGGACAGGGAGACAGATACGCAGTATTTT. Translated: CASSRDRETDTQYF.